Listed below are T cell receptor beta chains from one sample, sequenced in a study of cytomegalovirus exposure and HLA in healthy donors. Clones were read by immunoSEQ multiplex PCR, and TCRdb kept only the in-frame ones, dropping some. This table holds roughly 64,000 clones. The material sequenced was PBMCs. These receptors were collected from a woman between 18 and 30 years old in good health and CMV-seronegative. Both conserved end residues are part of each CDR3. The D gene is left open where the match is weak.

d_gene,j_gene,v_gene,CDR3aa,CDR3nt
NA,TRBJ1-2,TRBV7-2,CASSARQYGYTF,TGTGCCAGCAGCGCGCGACAGTATGGCTACACCTTC
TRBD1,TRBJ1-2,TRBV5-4,CASSFRDRGDYGYTF,TGTGCCAGCAGCTTCCGGGACAGGGGAGACTATGGCTACACCTTC
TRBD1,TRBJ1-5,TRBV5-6,CASSTQGAGQPQHF,TGTGCCAGCAGCACCCAGGGGGCTGGTCAGCCCCAGCATTTT
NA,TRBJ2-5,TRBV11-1,CASSLLPRETQYF,TGTGCCAGCAGCCTACTACCCCGGGAGACCCAGTACTTC
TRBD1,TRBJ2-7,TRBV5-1,CASSLGQGEFYEQYF,TGCGCCAGCAGCTTGGGACAGGGGGAATTTTACGAGCAGTACTTC
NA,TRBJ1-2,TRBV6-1,CANGWRQPNYGYTF,TGTGCCAACGGATGGCGGCAGCCTAACTATGGCTACACCTTC
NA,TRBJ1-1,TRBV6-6,CASSSETEPMNTEAFF,TGTGCCAGCAGTTCCGAGACAGAGCCCATGAACACTGAAGCTTTCTTT
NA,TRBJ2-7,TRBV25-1,CASSSGSSYEQYF,TGTGCCAGCAGTTCAGGAAGCTCCTACGAGCAGTACTTC
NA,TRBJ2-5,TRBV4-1,CASSRLGEETQYF,TGCGCCAGCAGCCGGCTTGGAGAAGAGACCCAGTACTTC
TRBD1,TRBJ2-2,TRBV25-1,CASSPTGGPNTGELFF,TGTGCCAGCAGCCCTACAGGGGGTCCGAACACCGGGGAGCTGTTTTTT
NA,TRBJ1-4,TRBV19,CASSIRQGRRNEKLFF,TGTGCCAGTAGTATACGCCAGGGGCGTCGGAATGAAAAACTGTTTTTT
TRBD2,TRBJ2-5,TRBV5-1,CASSLRASGTQETQYF,TGCGCCAGCAGCTTGAGGGCTAGCGGGACCCAAGAGACCCAGTACTTC
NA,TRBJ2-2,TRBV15,CATSRDRAGELFF,TGTGCCACCAGCAGAGATCGGGCCGGGGAGCTGTTTTTT
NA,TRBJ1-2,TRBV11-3,CASSFRALYGYTF,TGTGCCAGTTCCTTCAGGGCGCTATATGGCTACACCTTC
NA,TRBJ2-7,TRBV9,CASSVDPTYEQYF,TGTGCCAGCAGCGTAGACCCTACCTACGAGCAGTACTTC
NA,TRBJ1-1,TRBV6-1,CASSEMTGWAFF,TGTGCCAGCAGTGAAATGACAGGTTGGGCTTTCTTT
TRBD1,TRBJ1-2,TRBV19,CASSPGTGGDGYTF,TGTGCCAGTAGTCCCGGGACAGGGGGCGATGGCTACACCTTC
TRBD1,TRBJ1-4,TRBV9,CASSTSTGGREKLFF,TGTGCCAGCAGCACCTCGACAGGGGGCAGGGAAAAACTGTTTTTT
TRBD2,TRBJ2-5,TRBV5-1,CASTREAGETQYF,TGCGCCAGCACCCGGGAGGCGGGAGAGACCCAGTACTTC
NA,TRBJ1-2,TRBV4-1,CASSQDPRGRPYGYTF,TGCGCCAGCAGCCAGGACCCCAGGGGACGACCCTATGGCTACACCTTC
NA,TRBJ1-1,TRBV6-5,CASSFSERGSTEAFF,TGTGCCAGCAGTTTTTCGGAAAGGGGCAGCACTGAAGCTTTCTTT
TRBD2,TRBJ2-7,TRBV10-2,CASRETSGGYEQYF,TGCGCCAGCCGAGAAACTAGCGGGGGCTACGAGCAGTACTTC
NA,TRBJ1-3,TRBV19,CASSISVSGNTIYF,TGTGCCAGTAGTATCTCCGTTTCTGGAAACACCATATATTTT
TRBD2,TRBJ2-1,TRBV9,CASSTLASGGNEQFF,TGTGCCAGCAGCACCCTCGCTAGCGGGGGTAATGAGCAGTTCTTC
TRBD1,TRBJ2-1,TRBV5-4,CASSLTGDRGKFF,TGTGCCAGCAGCCTCACGGGGGACAGGGGGAAGTTCTTC
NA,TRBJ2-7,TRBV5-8,CASSLVGGGSIEQYF,TGTGCCAGCAGCTTGGTCGGGGGCGGGAGTATCGAGCAGTACTTC
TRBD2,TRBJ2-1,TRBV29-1,CSVVISGGSEQFF,TGCAGCGTTGTTATTAGCGGGGGAAGTGAGCAGTTCTTC
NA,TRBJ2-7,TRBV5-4,CASSFWGRSYEQYF,TGTGCCAGCAGCTTCTGGGGCCGGAGCTACGAGCAGTACTTC
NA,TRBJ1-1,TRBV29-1,CSVYSEMNTEAFF,TGCAGCGTCTACAGTGAGATGAACACTGAAGCTTTCTTT
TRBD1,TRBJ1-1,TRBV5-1,CASTGQGPNTEAFF,TGCGCCAGCACCGGACAGGGGCCGAACACTGAAGCTTTCTTT
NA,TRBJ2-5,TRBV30,CAWSSRRGPTGETQYF,TGTGCCTGGAGTTCCCGAAGAGGGCCCACGGGGGAGACCCAGTACTTC
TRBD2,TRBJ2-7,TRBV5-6,CASSLGPSGSYEQYF,TGTGCCAGCAGCTTGGGTCCTAGCGGATCTTACGAGCAGTACTTC
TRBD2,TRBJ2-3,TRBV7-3,CASSFSGGAGDTQYF,TGTGCCAGCAGCTTTAGCGGGGGGGCAGGAGATACGCAGTATTTT
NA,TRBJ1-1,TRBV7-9,CASSLELETGKAFF,TGTGCCAGCAGCTTAGAGCTTGAAACAGGAAAGGCTTTCTTT
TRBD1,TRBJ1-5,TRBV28,CASKDRGLNQPQHF,TGTGCCAGTAAAGACAGGGGGTTGAATCAGCCCCAGCATTTT
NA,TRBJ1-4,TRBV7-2,CASRQGANEKLFF,TGTGCCAGCAGACAGGGTGCTAATGAAAAACTGTTTTTT
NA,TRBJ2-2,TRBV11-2,CASSPIWDMETGELFF,TGTGCCAGCAGCCCTATTTGGGACATGGAGACCGGGGAGCTGTTTTTT
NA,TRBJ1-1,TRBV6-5,CASSPSRGRTEAFF,TGTGCCAGCAGCCCCTCCCGGGGGAGAACTGAAGCTTTCTTT
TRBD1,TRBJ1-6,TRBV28,CASSLGGQGASPLHF,TGTGCCAGCAGTTTGGGGGGACAGGGCGCTTCACCCCTCCACTTT
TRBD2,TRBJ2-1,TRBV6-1,CASTGRTSGGNEQFF,TGTGCCAGCACTGGGAGGACTAGCGGGGGAAATGAGCAGTTCTTC
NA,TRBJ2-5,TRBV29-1,CSASQETQYF,TGCAGCGCCTCTCAAGAGACCCAGTACTTC
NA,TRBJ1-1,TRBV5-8,CASTKQGIFEAFF,TGTGCCAGCACCAAACAGGGAATCTTTGAAGCTTTCTTT